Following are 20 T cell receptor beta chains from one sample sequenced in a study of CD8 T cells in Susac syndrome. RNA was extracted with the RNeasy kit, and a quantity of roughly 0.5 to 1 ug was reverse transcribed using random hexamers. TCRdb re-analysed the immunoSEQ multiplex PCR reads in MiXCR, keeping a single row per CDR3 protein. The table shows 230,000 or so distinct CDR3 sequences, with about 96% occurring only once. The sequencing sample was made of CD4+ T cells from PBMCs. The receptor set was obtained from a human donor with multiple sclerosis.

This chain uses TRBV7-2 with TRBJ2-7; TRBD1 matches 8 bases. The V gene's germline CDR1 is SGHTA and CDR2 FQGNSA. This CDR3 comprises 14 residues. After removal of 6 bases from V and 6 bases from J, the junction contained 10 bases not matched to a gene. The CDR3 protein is CASRLTGVNFEQYF. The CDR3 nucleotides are TGTGCCAGCAGACTGACAGGGGTTAATTTCGAGCAGTACTTC.

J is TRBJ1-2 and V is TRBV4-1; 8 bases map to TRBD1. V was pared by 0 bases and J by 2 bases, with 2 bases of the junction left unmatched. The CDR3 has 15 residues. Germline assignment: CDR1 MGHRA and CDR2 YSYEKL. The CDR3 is CASSQDDRGNYGYTF. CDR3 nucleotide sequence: TGCGCCAGCAGCCAAGACGACAGGGGCAACTATGGCTACACCTTC.

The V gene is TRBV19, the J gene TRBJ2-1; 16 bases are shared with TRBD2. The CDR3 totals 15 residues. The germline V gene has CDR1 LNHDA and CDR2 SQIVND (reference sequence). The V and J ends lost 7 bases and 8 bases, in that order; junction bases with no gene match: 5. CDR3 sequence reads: CASTGLAGGPDEQFF. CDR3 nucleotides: TGTGCCAGTACGGGACTAGCGGGGGGGCCGGATGAGCAGTTCTTC. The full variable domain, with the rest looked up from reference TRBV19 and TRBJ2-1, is DGGITQSPKYLFRKEGQNVTLSCEQNLNHDAMYWYRQDPGQGLRLIYYSQIVNDFQKGDIAEGYSVSREKKESFPLTVTSAQKNPTAFYLCASTGLAGGPDEQFFGPGTRLTVL.

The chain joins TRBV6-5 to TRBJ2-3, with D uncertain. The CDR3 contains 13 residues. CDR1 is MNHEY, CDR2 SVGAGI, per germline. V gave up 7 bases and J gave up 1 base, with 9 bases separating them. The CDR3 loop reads CASTGPGTDTQYF. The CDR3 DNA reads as TGTGCCAGCACCGGTCCAGGCACAGATACGCAGTATTTT.

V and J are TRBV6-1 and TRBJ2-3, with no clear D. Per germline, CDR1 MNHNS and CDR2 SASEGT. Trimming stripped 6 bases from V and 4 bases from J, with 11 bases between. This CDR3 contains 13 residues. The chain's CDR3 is CASREQGADTQYF. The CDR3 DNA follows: TGTGCCAGCAGGGAGCAAGGTGCAGATACGCAGTATTTT.

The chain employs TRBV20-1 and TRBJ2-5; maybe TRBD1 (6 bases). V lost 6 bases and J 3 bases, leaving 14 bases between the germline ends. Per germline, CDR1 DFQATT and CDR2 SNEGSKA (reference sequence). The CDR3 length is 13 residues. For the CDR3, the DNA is TGCAGTGCCCCCCGGACAGAGAAAGAGACCCAGTACTTC. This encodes CSAPRTEKETQYF.

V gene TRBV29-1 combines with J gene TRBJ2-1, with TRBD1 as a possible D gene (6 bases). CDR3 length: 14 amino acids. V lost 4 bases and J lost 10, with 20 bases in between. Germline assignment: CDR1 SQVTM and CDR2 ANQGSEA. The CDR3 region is CSVGSWAGVVEQFF. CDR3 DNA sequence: TGCAGCGTTGGTTCCTGGGCAGGGGTGGTGGAGCAGTTCTTC.

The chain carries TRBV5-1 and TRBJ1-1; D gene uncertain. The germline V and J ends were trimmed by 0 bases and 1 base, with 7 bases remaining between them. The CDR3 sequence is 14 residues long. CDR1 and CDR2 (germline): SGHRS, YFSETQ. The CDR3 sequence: CASSLGARNTEAFF. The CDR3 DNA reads TGCGCCAGCAGCTTGGGGGCGCGGAACACTGAAGCTTTCTTT.

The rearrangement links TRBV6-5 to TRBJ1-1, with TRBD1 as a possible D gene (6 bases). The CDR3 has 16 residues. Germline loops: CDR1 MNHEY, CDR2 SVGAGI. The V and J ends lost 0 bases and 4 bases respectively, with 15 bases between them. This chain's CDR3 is CASSYSTVKGGTEAFF. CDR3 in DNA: TGTGCCAGCAGTTACTCGACAGTTAAGGGGGGCACTGAAGCTTTCTTT.

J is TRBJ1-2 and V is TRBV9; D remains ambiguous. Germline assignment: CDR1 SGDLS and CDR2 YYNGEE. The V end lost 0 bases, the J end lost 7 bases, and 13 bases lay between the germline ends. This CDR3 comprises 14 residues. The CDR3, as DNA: TGTGCCAGCAGCGTAGGATCGTCGAAGGTTGGCTACACCTTC. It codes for CASSVGSSKVGYTF.

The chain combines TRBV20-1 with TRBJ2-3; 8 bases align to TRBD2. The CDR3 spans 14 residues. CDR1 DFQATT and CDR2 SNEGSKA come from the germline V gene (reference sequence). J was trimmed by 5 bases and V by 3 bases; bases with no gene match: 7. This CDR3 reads CSASLAGKLDTQYF. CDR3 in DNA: TGCAGTGCTAGTTTAGCGGGAAAGCTAGATACGCAGTATTTT.

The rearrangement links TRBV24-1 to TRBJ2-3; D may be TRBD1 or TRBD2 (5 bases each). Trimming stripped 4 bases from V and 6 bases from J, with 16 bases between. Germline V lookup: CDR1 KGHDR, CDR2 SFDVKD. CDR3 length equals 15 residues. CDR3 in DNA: TGTGCCACCAGTGAAACCGGGGCGTCGAGGGATACGCAGTATTTT. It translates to CATSETGASRDTQYF.

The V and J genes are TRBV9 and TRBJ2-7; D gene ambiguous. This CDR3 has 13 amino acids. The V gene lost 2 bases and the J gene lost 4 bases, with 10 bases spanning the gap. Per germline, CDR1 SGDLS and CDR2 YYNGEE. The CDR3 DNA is TGTGCCAGCAGCGTCGAAGGACGATACGAGCAGTACTTC. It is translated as CASSVEGRYEQYF.

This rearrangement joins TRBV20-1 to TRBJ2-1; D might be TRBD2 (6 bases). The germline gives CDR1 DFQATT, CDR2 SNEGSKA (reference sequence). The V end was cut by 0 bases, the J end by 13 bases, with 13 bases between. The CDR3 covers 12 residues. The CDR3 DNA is TGCAGTGCTAGAGATCTGCGGGGTACTCAGTTCTTC. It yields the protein CSARDLRGTQFF.

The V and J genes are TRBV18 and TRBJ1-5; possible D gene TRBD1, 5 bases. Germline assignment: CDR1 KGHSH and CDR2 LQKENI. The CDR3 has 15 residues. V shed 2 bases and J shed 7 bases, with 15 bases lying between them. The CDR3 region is CASSPTQGRSQPQHF. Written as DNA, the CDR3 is TGTGCCAGCTCACCAACGCAGGGACGGTCGCAGCCCCAGCATTTT. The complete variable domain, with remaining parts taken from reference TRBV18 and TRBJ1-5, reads NAGVMQNPRHLVRRRGQEARLRCSPMKGHSHVYWYRQLPEEGLKFMVYLQKENIIDESGMPKERFSAEFPKEGPSILRIQQVVRGDSAAYFCASSPTQGRSQPQHFGDGTRLSIL.

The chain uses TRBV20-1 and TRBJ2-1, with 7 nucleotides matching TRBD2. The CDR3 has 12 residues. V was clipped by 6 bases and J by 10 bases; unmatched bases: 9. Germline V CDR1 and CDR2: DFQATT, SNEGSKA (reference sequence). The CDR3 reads CSALAGSEEQFF. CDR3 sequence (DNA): TGCAGTGCATTAGCGGGCTCGGAGGAGCAGTTCTTC.

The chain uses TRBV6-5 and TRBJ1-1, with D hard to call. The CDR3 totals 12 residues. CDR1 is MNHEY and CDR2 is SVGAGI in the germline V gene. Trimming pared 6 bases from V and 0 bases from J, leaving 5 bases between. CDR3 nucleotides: TGTGCCAGCAGGGACCTGAACACTGAAGCTTTCTTT. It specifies CASRDLNTEAFF.

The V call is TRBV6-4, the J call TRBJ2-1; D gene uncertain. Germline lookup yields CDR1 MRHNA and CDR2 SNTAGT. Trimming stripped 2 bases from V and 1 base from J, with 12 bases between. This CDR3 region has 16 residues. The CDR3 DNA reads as TGTGCCAGCAGTGACCGGATTACCCATTCCTACAATGAGCAGTTCTTC. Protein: CASSDRITHSYNEQFF.

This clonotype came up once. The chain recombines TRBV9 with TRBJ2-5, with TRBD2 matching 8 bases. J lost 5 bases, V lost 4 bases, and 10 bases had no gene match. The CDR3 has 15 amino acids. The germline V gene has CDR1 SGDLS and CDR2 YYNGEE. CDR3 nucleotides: TGTGCCAGCAGCTCCCTATCGGGGGGGGATGAGACCCAGTACTTC. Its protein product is CASSSLSGGDETQYF.

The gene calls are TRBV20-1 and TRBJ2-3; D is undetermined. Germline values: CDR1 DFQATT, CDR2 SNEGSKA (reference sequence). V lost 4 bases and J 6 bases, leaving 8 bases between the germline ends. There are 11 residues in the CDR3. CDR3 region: CSAIQFDTQYF. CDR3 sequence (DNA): TGCAGTGCTATCCAGTTTGATACGCAGTATTTT.